This T cell receptor beta chain derives from a study of CD8+ T cells in alopecia areata. Study-wide findings and caveats: Researchers reported that TCR sharing among patients proved less clear than in mice, possibly HLA-linked. Clonality in lesional scalp, especially alopecia totalis/universalis, exceeded that of normal scalp.

Treatment indicated: oral pan-JAK inhibitor, 5-10 mg twice daily. RNA extraction and reverse transcription yielded cDNA as sequencing template. Clones were read by immunoSEQ multiplex PCR, and TCRdb kept only the in-frame ones, dropping some. The sample carries 150,000 to 200,000 clones, approximately 60% recorded once. V lost 4 bases, J lost 7 bases, and 13 bases lay in between. CDR1 SQVTM and CDR2 ANQGSEA come from the germline V gene. This CDR3 has 13 residues. For this clone: Its cognate antigen is unknown.

The V and J genes are TRBV29-1 and TRBJ1-4, with D hard to call. This material consisted of CD4+ T cells sorted from blood, taken at week 24, from a patient treated with tofacitinib. The sequence was obtained from a human donor with alopecia areata. In DNA form, the CDR3 reads TGCAGCGTTGCAATGGGGAGTGCTGAAAAACTGTTTTTT. Translated, it gives CSVAMGSAEKLFF.